The TCR beta chain described here comes from a study of blood T cells in healthy people across ages (dated by TCRdb to the mid-2010s). Describing the broader study: In model experiments, template switching captured roughly one uniquely barcoded TCR beta cDNA molecule for every two T cells. The donors were split into four age groups: young (average 16 years), middle-aged (39), aged (approximately 60) and long-lived (approximately 89). The study analyzed two additional independent replicas of 1 million unique cDNA reads from the same blood draw for two donors, one aged 18 to 29 and one aged 80 or older. Using deep sequencing normalized with unique cDNA molecular identifiers, the study measured how TCR beta repertoire diversity changes with age. To avoid experimental bias, donors of different ages were spread randomly across the sequencing lanes. What the work shows at the level of the full study, not this receptor alone: Bulk unsorted PBMC profiling prevented conclusive comparison of naive and antigen-experienced compartments. Compared with the aged group, the long-lived group had more naive CD4+ T cells, fewer expanded clones and increased TCR diversity, suggesting age selection. A strong correlation was found between observed TCR beta diversity and the percentage of naive T cells measured by flow cytometry. Observed TCR beta diversity per million T cells fell roughly linearly with age, and a significant reduction was already apparent by age around 40. Donor CMV infection status was unknown, potentially confounding age-related changes in expanded clonotypes. Estimates of total diversity from one million sequenced T cells were regarded as lower bounds and underestimates.

V ends up 5 bases short and J 3 bases short, with an unmatched junction base count of 6. Taken from the germline V gene (reference sequence), the CDR1 and CDR2 loops are SEHNR and FQNEAQ. The CDR3, from cysteine to phenylalanine, totals 15 residues. Only the CDR3 region is kept as DNA, spanning 45 bases read in frame from base 1. The receptor library was made with 5' RACE. Sequencer: Illumina HiSeq 2500. A second PCR of roughly 7 to 12 cycles was run with a J-beta primer mix and a sample-barcoded 5' primer. Each TCR beta cDNA molecule received a unique molecular identifier from a template-switch 5' adaptor carrying 12 random nucleotides. At least 2.5 million CDR3-containing paired-end reads were obtained from each sample. First-strand cDNA was synthesized from all RNA with the Mint cDNA synthesis kit, primed by a TRBC-specific oligonucleotide. Following uracil-DNA glycosylase treatment, a first 18-cycle PCR with universal primers M1SS and BC2_uni_R was performed on all cDNA. Per the authors' processing: For normalization, 1 million high-quality reads were randomly selected from each sample, with every read carrying a distinct molecular identifier. Reads with shared molecular identifiers were discarded instead of being binned into consensus sequences. MiTCR, set to a Q25 quality threshold and the strictest error-elimination algorithm, was used for CDR3 identification, clonotype clustering and error correction. A nonparametric unseen species model with Euler transformation was used to estimate a lower bound on total TCR beta diversity. TCRdb itself trimmed the public reads at Q25 with fastp, ran MiXCR and retained productive beta chains. Every distinct CDR3 protein forms one entry, paired with its most common genes and DNA. V and J calls and clone size were set by TCRdb, not the authors. The sample profile shows 710,000 or so distinct CDR3 sequences; 22% of them were found once. The ten largest make up approximately 20% of the sample.

This clonotype was counted many times. The target of this receptor is not known. Per-base quality was not reported, and no clone a single base away is much larger than it. The donors were around 39 Caucasian individuals from Russia, aged roughly 6 to 100 years, who were systemically healthy. Each donor gave 8 to 10 milliliters of peripheral blood, collected into EDTA-treated Vacutainer tubes. Ficoll-Paque density-gradient centrifugation was used to isolate PBMCs, with at least 7 million per sample. Total RNA, at least 5.5 micrograms per sample, was extracted from PBMCs with Trizol reagent. For every donor, an aliquot of PBMCs went through flow cytometry to measure the percentages of naive CD45RAhigh/CD27high T cells.

This receptor chain uses TRBV7-9 and TRBJ2-3; TRBD2 matches 9 bases in the middle. The sequence derives from an older man in good health. Sequences were obtained from blood. CDR3 region: CASSPPGLATDTQYF. The sequenced DNA is TGTGCCAGCAGCCCCCCGGGACTAGCTACAGATACGCAGTATTTT.